Listed below are T cell receptor beta chains from one sample, sequenced in a study of T cell responses to AZD1222 COVID-19 vaccine. The method was immunoSEQ multiplex PCR; TCRdb's version includes in-frame clones alone and lacks a portion of them. The profile shows some 120,000 clones, more than 85% of them singletons. Sequenced material: peripheral blood, taken on day 0 of AZD1222 vaccination. The receptor source for this set is an adult in good health. CDR3s include the opening cysteine and the closing phenylalanine or tryptophan. The D gene is left open where the match is weak. Rows may omit the clone size; those that give it use once, few, many or a size class.

j_call: TRBJ1-6; d_call: NA; v_call: TRBV3-1/TRBV3-2; clone_size: NA; cdr3_aa: CASSQDLAALTLHF; cdr3_nt: TGTGCCAGCAGCCAAGATCTAGCGGCGCTAACCCTCCACTTT
j_call: TRBJ1-6; d_call: NA; v_call: TRBV30; clone_size: NA; cdr3_aa: CAWSPIYGNSPLHF; cdr3_nt: TGTGCCTGGAGTCCCATCTATGGCAATTCACCCCTCCACTTT
j_call: TRBJ2-2; d_call: NA; v_call: TRBV6-2/TRBV6-3; clone_size: NA; cdr3_aa: CASSYGSRDTGELFF; cdr3_nt: TGTGCCAGCAGTTACGGGAGTAGGGACACCGGGGAGCTGTTTTTT
j_call: TRBJ1-3; d_call: NA; v_call: TRBV15; clone_size: NA; cdr3_aa: CATSREPHRPENTIYF; cdr3_nt: TGTGCCACCAGCAGAGAACCCCACAGGCCGGAAAACACCATATATTTT
j_call: TRBJ2-1; d_call: TRBD2; v_call: TRBV30; clone_size: NA; cdr3_aa: CAWNGLATFNEQFF; cdr3_nt: TGTGCCTGGAATGGACTAGCGACCTTCAATGAGCAGTTCTTC
j_call: TRBJ1-1; d_call: NA; v_call: TRBV29-1; clone_size: NA; cdr3_aa: CSVVTMYQAFF; cdr3_nt: TGCAGCGTGGTGACCATGTACCAGGCTTTCTTT
j_call: TRBJ1-2; d_call: NA; v_call: TRBV2; clone_size: once; cdr3_aa: CASSEAAVVGYTF; cdr3_nt: TGTGCCAGCAGTGAAGCGGCCGTTGTTGGCTACACCTTC
j_call: TRBJ2-1; d_call: TRBD2; v_call: TRBV9; clone_size: NA; cdr3_aa: CASSRLAGDNEQFF; cdr3_nt: TGTGCCAGCAGTCGACTAGCGGGAGACAATGAGCAGTTCTTC
j_call: TRBJ2-7; d_call: NA; v_call: TRBV9; clone_size: NA; cdr3_aa: CASSVKAIASEQYF; cdr3_nt: TGTGCCAGCAGCGTAAAGGCTATCGCAAGCGAGCAGTACTTC
j_call: TRBJ1-1; d_call: NA; v_call: TRBV5-4; clone_size: NA; cdr3_aa: CASSLSPTNTEAFF; cdr3_nt: TGTGCCAGCAGCTTGAGTCCCACGAACACTGAAGCTTTCTTT
j_call: TRBJ1-1; d_call: TRBD1; v_call: TRBV19; clone_size: NA; cdr3_aa: CASSSSEGAVEAFF; cdr3_nt: TGTGCCAGTAGTTCGTCGGAGGGGGCTGTTGAAGCTTTCTTT
j_call: TRBJ2-7; d_call: TRBD2; v_call: TRBV6-5; clone_size: NA; cdr3_aa: CASSLGTSGIYEQYF; cdr3_nt: TGTGCCAGCAGCCTCGGGACTAGCGGGATCTACGAGCAGTACTTC
j_call: TRBJ2-7; d_call: TRBD1; v_call: TRBV10-2; clone_size: NA; cdr3_aa: CASDRGRQGAYEQYF; cdr3_nt: TGCGCCAGCGACCGAGGGCGACAGGGGGCCTACGAGCAGTACTTC
j_call: TRBJ2-2; d_call: NA; v_call: TRBV10-1; clone_size: NA; cdr3_aa: CASHGYTGELFF; cdr3_nt: TGCGCCAGCCACGGATACACCGGGGAGCTGTTTTTT
j_call: TRBJ2-7; d_call: NA; v_call: TRBV5-1; clone_size: NA; cdr3_aa: CASSLVGSGAYEQYF; cdr3_nt: TGCGCCAGCAGCTTGGTAGGTAGCGGTGCCTACGAGCAGTACTTC
j_call: TRBJ2-7; d_call: TRBD1; v_call: TRBV5-1; clone_size: NA; cdr3_aa: CASSLKGTGGDEQYF; cdr3_nt: TGCGCCAGCAGCTTGAAAGGGACAGGGGGCGACGAGCAGTACTTC
j_call: TRBJ1-2; d_call: TRBD1; v_call: TRBV25-1; clone_size: NA; cdr3_aa: CASSGTGLQYGYTF; cdr3_nt: TGTGCCAGCAGTGGGACAGGGTTGCAGTACGGCTACACCTTC